What follows is one T cell receptor (beta chain) and its context. In the authors' workflow: Amplifying reference gene primers gave estimates of nucleated cell counts. Sequenced by immunoSEQ multiplex PCR; TCRdb stores in-frame clones only, minus some. V, J and clone size are taken as reported in that table, and D and trimming were inferred from the DNA itself. The sample holds about 190,000 clones, around 84% seen once. The CDR3 covers 15 residues. Germline CDR1 reads SGHTA; CDR2 reads FQGNSA. With 5 bases clipped from V and 4 bases from J, the junction kept 9 bases outside the gene matches. This sample is part of a study of blood T cell repertoires in COVID-19. Study in general: Samples representing acute and convalescent COVID-19 were sourced from the United States, Italy and Spain. From T cells, B-cell-depleted T cells, or PBMCs came the material, which was cDNA or gDNA.

The rearrangement uses TRBV7-2 and TRBJ2-7, with 9 positions matching TRBD1. This clonotype was obtained from a woman older than 75 with acute or convalescent COVID-19. Specimen: peripheral blood. Here the CDR3 reads CASSQQGQGGYEQYF. The CDR3 coding sequence is TGTGCCAGCAGCCAACAGGGACAGGGAGGATACGAGCAGTACTTC.